Reported below is one T cell receptor beta chain. Antigen unknown. All the patients suffered relapse after autologous stem cell transplantation, and brentuximab vedotin exposure differed. Clones were sequenced by immunoSEQ multiplex PCR, and TCRdb holds only the in-frame ones, with some missing. This sample has some 90,000 clones, with 92% found just once. This record comes from a study of PD-1 blockade in classical Hodgkin lymphoma. The study, taken as a whole, reports: Only CD4+ TCR diversity, not CD8+, had risen significantly by C4D1.

Unmatched junction bases numbered 2, after V lost 0 bases and J lost 0 bases. The germline CDR1 and CDR2 sequences are GTSNPN and SVGIG (reference sequence). The CDR3 spans 15 residues. The sample consisted of peripheral blood mononuclear cells (PBMCs), taken before the second cycle of nivolumab. The J gene is TRBJ2-5, the V gene TRBV30; 9 bases line up with TRBD2. The TCR originated in a human donor with classical Hodgkin lymphoma. Written as DNA, the CDR3 is TGTGCCTGGAGTGTAGGACTAGCGAACCAAGAGACCCAGTACTTC. Translated: CAWSVGLANQETQYF.